The 5 T cell receptor beta chains in this list originate from one sample, sequenced in a study of blood T cell repertoires in COVID-19. Measured with immunoSEQ multiplex PCR; TCRdb has only the in-frame clones, and not every one. The sample holds 95,000 to 110,000 clones, 89% seen once. The sample consisted of peripheral blood. The receptors shown here come from a woman aged 55-75 years with acute or convalescent COVID-19.

The chain is built from TRBV11-3 and TRBJ1-1; no definite D call. Germline CDR1 and CDR2: SGHNT and YENEEA. This CDR3 is 13 amino acids long. The V gene lost 3 bases and the J gene lost 1 base, with 6 bases spanning the gap. For the CDR3, the DNA is TGTGCCAGCAGCTTCGAGGGGAACACTGAAGCTTTCTTT. This translates into CASSFEGNTEAFF.

This chain connects TRBV3-1 (or the pseudogene TRBV3-2) to TRBJ1-1; 8 positions agree with TRBD1. V trimming: 5 bases; J trimming: 4 bases; junction bases outside the gene matches: 6. The CDR3 consists of 14 residues. Germline V gene lookup returns CDR1 LGHDT and CDR2 YNNKEL (reference sequence). The CDR3 region is CASSRDTGGTEAFF. The CDR3 DNA reads TGTGCCAGCAGCAGAGACACAGGGGGCACTGAAGCTTTCTTT.

This sequence joins TRBV6-5 and TRBJ2-1, with TRBD1 identical over 9 bases. CDR3 size: 16 residues. Germline V gives CDR1 MNHEY, CDR2 SVGAGI. After removal of 2 bases from V and 3 bases from J, the junction contained 5 bases not matched to a gene. For the CDR3, the DNA is TGTGCCAGCAGTTACGACAGGGGGACGTACTACAATGAGCAGTTCTTC. This sequence encodes CASSYDRGTYYNEQFF.

The genes are TRBV2 and TRBJ1-6, with D possibly TRBD1 on 5 matching bases. This CDR3 region has 15 residues. Germline CDR1 is SNHLY and CDR2 is FYNNEI. V was cut by 5 bases and J by 9 bases, with 17 bases left in between. CDR3 DNA: TGTGCCAGCAGTAGGGACGGCGGAGGGAGTTCACCCCTCCACTTT. Translating gives CASSRDGGGSSPLHF.

This chain connects TRBV19 to TRBJ2-5, with 11 bases lining up with TRBD1. This CDR3 region has 16 residues. CDR1 and CDR2 (germline): LNHDA, SQIVND (reference sequence). V gave up 4 bases and J gave up 5 bases; unmatched junction bases: 9. The CDR3 DNA sequence: TGTGCCAGTAGTACTGGAGGACAGGGGGCCCGGGAGACCCAGTACTTC. Protein product: CASSTGGQGARETQYF. The full variable domain, its missing parts supplied by reference TRBV19 and TRBJ2-5, is DGGITQSPKYLFRKEGQNVTLSCEQNLNHDAMYWYRQDPGQGLRLIYYSQIVNDFQKGDIAEGYSVSREKKESFPLTVTSAQKNPTAFYLCASSTGGQGARETQYFGPGTRLLVL.